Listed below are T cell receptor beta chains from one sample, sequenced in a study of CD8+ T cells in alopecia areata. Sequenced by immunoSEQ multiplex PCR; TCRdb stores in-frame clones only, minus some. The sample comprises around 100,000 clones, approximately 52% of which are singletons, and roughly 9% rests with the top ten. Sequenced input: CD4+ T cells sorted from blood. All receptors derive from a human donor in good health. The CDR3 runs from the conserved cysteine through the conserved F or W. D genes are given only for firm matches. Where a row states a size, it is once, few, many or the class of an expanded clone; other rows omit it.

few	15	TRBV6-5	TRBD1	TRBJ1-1	CASSYRTGANTEAFF	TGTGCCAGCAGTTATCGGACAGGAGCAAACACTGAAGCTTTCTTT
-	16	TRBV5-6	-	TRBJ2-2	CASSSVGGANTGELFF	TGTGCCAGCAGCTCCGTCGGCGGCGCGAACACCGGGGAGCTGTTTTTT
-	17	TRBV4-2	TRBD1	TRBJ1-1	CASSRTGTGGPNTEAFF	TGTGCCAGCAGCCGAACAGGGACAGGGGGACCAAACACTGAAGCTTTCTTT
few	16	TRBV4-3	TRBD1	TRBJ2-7	CASSQDSGQASYEQYF	TGCGCCAGCAGCCAAGATTCGGGACAGGCCTCCTACGAGCAGTACTTC
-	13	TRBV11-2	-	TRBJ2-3	CASSLSSTDTQYF	TGTGCCAGCAGCTTATCTAGCACAGATACGCAGTATTTT
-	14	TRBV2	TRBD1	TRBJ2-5	CASSGERGRETQYF	TGTGCCAGCAGTGGAGAGAGGGGGCGAGAGACCCAGTACTTC
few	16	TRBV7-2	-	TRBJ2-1	CASSFSPGRRNYEQFF	TGTGCCAGCAGCTTCTCTCCCGGACGACGAAACTATGAGCAGTTCTTC
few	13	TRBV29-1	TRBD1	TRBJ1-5	CSVGDSFNQPQHF	TGCAGCGTTGGGGACAGCTTCAATCAGCCCCAGCATTTT
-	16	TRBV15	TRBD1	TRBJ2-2	CATSRDRGQGTGELFF	TGTGCCACCAGCAGGGACAGGGGGCAGGGGACCGGGGAGCTGTTTTTT
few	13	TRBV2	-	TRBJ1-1	CASSETVNTEAFF	TGTGCCAGCAGTGAGACAGTTAACACTGAAGCTTTCTTT
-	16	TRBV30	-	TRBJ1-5	CAWSVQASRRGQPQHF	TGTGCCTGGAGTGTACAGGCCAGCCGCCGAGGTCAGCCCCAGCATTTT
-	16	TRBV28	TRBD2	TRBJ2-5	CASSLGIAGPRRAQYF	TGTGCCAGCAGTTTAGGAATAGCGGGGCCCCGTCGGGCCCAGTACTTC
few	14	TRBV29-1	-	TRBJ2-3	CSAQRRDSADTQYF	TGCAGCGCGCAGAGGAGGGATAGCGCAGATACGCAGTATTTT
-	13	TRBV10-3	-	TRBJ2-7	CAISERDLYEQYF	TGTGCCATCAGTGAACGGGACCTCTACGAGCAGTACTTC
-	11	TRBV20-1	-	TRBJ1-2	CSTRASRGYTF	TGCAGTACGAGGGCTTCGCGTGGCTACACCTTC
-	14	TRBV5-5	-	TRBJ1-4	CASSLRALDEKLFF	TGTGCCAGCAGCTTGCGGGCATTGGATGAAAAACTGTTTTTT
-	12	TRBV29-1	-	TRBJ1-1	CSVILLNTEAFF	TGCAGCGTTATCCTACTGAACACTGAAGCTTTCTTT
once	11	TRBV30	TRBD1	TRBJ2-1	CAWSPRDRQFF	TGTGCCTGGTCCCCTCGGGACAGGCAGTTCTTC
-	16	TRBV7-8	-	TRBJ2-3	CASSSQGSASTDTQYF	TGTGCCAGCAGCTCTCAGGGTTCTGCTAGCACAGATACGCAGTATTTT
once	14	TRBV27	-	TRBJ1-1	CASSFSPGGTEAFF	TGTGCCAGCAGTTTTTCCCCCGGGGGCACTGAAGCTTTCTTT
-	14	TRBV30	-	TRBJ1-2	CAWNRSWGSRGYTF	TGTGCCTGGAACCGTTCTTGGGGGTCGAGGGGCTACACCTTC
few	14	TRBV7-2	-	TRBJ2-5	CASSFVGGLETQYF	TGTGCCAGCAGCTTCGTGGGGGGGCTGGAGACCCAGTACTTC
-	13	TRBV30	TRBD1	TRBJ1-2	CAIRTGGNYGYTF	TGTGCCATAAGGACAGGGGGCAATTATGGCTACACCTTC
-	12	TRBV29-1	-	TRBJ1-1	CSVEKQGPEAFF	TGCAGCGTTGAAAAACAGGGACCTGAAGCTTTCTTT
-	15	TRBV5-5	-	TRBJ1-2	CASSFHRDVDYGYTF	TGTGCCAGCAGCTTCCACAGGGATGTCGACTATGGCTACACCTTC
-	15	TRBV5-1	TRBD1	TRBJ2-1	CASSLGGQGADEQFF	TGCGCCAGCAGCTTGGGAGGCCAGGGGGCCGATGAGCAGTTCTTC